This entry lists 28 T cell receptor beta chains sequenced from one sample in a study of cytomegalovirus exposure and HLA in healthy donors. The protocol was immunoSEQ multiplex PCR, while the TCRdb copy is restricted to in-frame clones and leaves out a portion. The table includes 250,000 to 350,000 clones, roughly 87% detected once. Sequencing input: PBMCs. These TCRs come from a woman in her twenties or thirties in good health and CMV-seropositive.

This clone was detected a few times. The chain uses TRBV7-9 and TRBJ1-2; D is unresolved. Trimming left V 6 bases short and J 4 bases short, with 12 bases between. The CDR3 extends over 13 amino acids. Germline CDR1 SEHNR, CDR2 FQNEAQ (reference sequence). This CDR3 is CASSPPLGYGYTF. CDR3 DNA: TGTGCCAGCAGTCCTCCTCTGGGCTATGGCTACACCTTC.

V is TRBV7-9 and J is TRBJ2-1; tentatively, D is TRBD1 or TRBD2 (7 bases each). Germline V gene sequence: CDR1 SEHNR, CDR2 FQNEAQ (reference sequence). The CDR3 length is 14 residues. V lost 4 bases and J 7 bases, leaving 14 bases between the germline ends. For the CDR3, the DNA is TGTGCCAGCAGCTCCAGGGGGAGGGATAATGAGCAGTTCTTC. Its protein is CASSSRGRDNEQFF.

The chain links TRBV27 to TRBJ1-2; 9 positions match TRBD1. The germline V gene has CDR1 MNHEY and CDR2 SMNVEV (reference sequence). Trimming removed 8 bases from V and 0 bases from J; junction bases left unmatched: 13. The CDR3 sequence is 17 residues long. CDR3 amino acids: CASCPGTGSPSNYGYTF. The CDR3 DNA reads TGTGCCAGCTGCCCGGGGACAGGGAGCCCCTCTAACTATGGCTACACCTTC.

This chain connects TRBV6-5 to TRBJ2-5, with a weak D call TRBD1 (6 bases). Germline values: CDR1 MNHEY, CDR2 SVGAGI. The CDR3 has 14 amino acids. V shed 5 bases and J shed 2 bases, with 12 bases lying between them. For the CDR3, the DNA is TGTGCCAGCAGTACATGGACAGTTCAAGAGACCCAGTACTTC. The encoded protein is CASSTWTVQETQYF.

The chain links TRBV6-6 to TRBJ2-5; 12 bases are shared with TRBD1. Germline-derived CDR1 and CDR2 are MNHNY and SVGAGI (reference sequence). The CDR3 sequence is 16 residues long. Trimming at V came to 6 bases and at J to 4 bases, leaving 9 bases not matched to a gene. CDR3: CASRNPGQGARETQYF. As DNA, the CDR3 is TGTGCCAGCAGAAACCCGGGACAGGGGGCACGAGAGACCCAGTACTTC.

The V gene is TRBV2, the J gene TRBJ1-2; 8 bases fit TRBD1. Germline CDR1 and CDR2: SNHLY and FYNNEI. This CDR3 spans 15 amino acids. The ends lost 7 bases at V and 1 base at J; junction bases unmatched: 8. CDR3 amino acids: CASTTRQGNNYGYTF. For the CDR3, the DNA is TGTGCCAGCACCACCAGACAGGGGAATAACTATGGCTACACCTTC.

The CDR3 nucleotides read TGCGCCAGCAGCGAGACTAGCGGGAGGGTCGGTGAGCAGTTCTTC. Its protein product is CASSETSGRVGEQFF. J is TRBJ2-1 and V is TRBV4-1; TRBD2 matches at 14 bases. This CDR3 spans 15 amino acids. Germline CDR1 reads MGHRA; CDR2 reads YSYEKL. The V gene end was trimmed by 5 bases and the J gene end by 9 bases; junction bases not matched to a gene: 6.

J is TRBJ2-7 and V is TRBV4-1, with D perhaps given as TRBD1 or TRBD2 (5 bases each). The CDR3 totals 14 residues. From germline, CDR1 is MGHRA and CDR2 YSYEKL. Trimming stripped 1 base from V and 4 bases from J, with 11 bases between. CDR3 protein: CASSQGGREYEQYF. In nucleotides, the CDR3 is TGCGCCAGCAGCCAAGGGGGACGGGAATACGAGCAGTACTTC.

V and J are TRBV5-5 and TRBJ2-2, with D perhaps TRBD1 (6 bases). This CDR3 region has 12 residues. Germline CDR1 is SGHKS and CDR2 is YYEKEE (reference sequence). V was shortened by 4 bases and J by 8 bases, with 9 bases between the two germline ends. The CDR3 spells CASSQGPGELFF. Written as DNA, the CDR3 is TGTGCCAGCAGCCAGGGGCCGGGGGAGCTGTTTTTT.

The chain combines TRBV11-3 with TRBJ2-3; D ambiguous. The CDR3 has 9 residues. V dropped 8 bases and J dropped 6 bases, with 3 bases sitting between them. CDR1 SGHNT and CDR2 YENEEA come from the germline V gene. The CDR3 region is CASEDTQYF. The CDR3 nucleotides are TGTGCCAGCGAGGATACGCAGTATTTT.

The table lists this clone with a count of one. This CDR3 is CSVASEQETQYF. The CDR3 DNA reads as TGCAGCGTGGCTAGCGAGCAAGAGACCCAGTACTTC. This chain connects TRBV29-1 to TRBJ2-5; possibly TRBD2 for D (6 bases). The ends were cut back, 6 bases at V and 2 bases at J, with 10 bases in the middle. Per germline, CDR1 SQVTM and CDR2 ANQGSEA. The CDR3 loop spans 12 amino acids.

The gene calls are TRBV27 and TRBJ1-5, with 7 bases fitting TRBD1. Germline CDR1 reads MNHEY; CDR2 reads SMNVEV (reference sequence). This CDR3 is 16 amino acids long. V dropped 3 bases and J dropped 0; count of bases not matched to a gene: 5. The CDR3 DNA reads as TGTGCCAGCAGTTTCCCCACAGGGGATAGCAATCAGCCCCAGCATTTT. It codes for CASSFPTGDSNQPQHF.

The chain is built from TRBV4-3 and TRBJ1-5; no firm D call. The V gene's germline CDR1 is LGHNA and CDR2 YSLEER. Deletions cut 1 base from V and 3 bases from J, with 13 bases between. CDR3 length: 16 amino acids. As DNA, the CDR3 is TGCGCCAGCAGCCAAGGTGTGGGAGGCGACAATCAGCCCCAGCATTTT. It yields the protein CASSQGVGGDNQPQHF.

The chain combines TRBV7-9 with TRBJ2-1; D not certain. Trimming removed 5 bases from V and 2 bases from J, with 13 bases in between. Germline CDR1 reads SEHNR; CDR2 reads FQNEAQ (reference sequence). The CDR3 runs to 15 residues. The CDR3 DNA follows: TGTGCCAGCAGCCTACCCAGCCGAACCTACAATGAGCAGTTCTTC. It is translated as CASSLPSRTYNEQFF.

This rearrangement joins TRBV25-1 to TRBJ2-7; D is perhaps TRBD2 (5 bases). With 1 base removed from V and 6 bases from J, the gap between germline ends came to 10 bases. Germline-derived CDR1 and CDR2 are MGHDK and SYGVNS. The CDR3 runs 13 residues. CDR3 sequence (DNA): TGTGCCAGCAGTGAATCGGGGTTGGGCGAGCAGTACTTC. Amino acid sequence: CASSESGLGEQYF.

The genes are TRBV7-2 and TRBJ2-1; D is perhaps TRBD1 or TRBD2 (5 bases each). Germline V gene sequence: CDR1 SGHTA, CDR2 FQGNSA. The CDR3 has 14 amino acids. Trimming cost V 4 bases and J 5 bases, with 12 bases left between them. The CDR3 region has the DNA TGTGCCAGCAGCTACCGTCGAGGGGACAATGAGCAGTTCTTC. Amino acids: CASSYRRGDNEQFF.

This sequence joins TRBV5-6 and TRBJ2-7; TRBD1 aligns across 9 bases. The CDR3 sequence is 13 residues long. Germline CDR1 and CDR2: SGHDT and YYEEEE. V lost 5 bases to trimming and J lost 5 bases; unmatched junction nucleotides: 5. The CDR3 region has the DNA TGTGCCAGCAGGTTACAGGGGGCGAACGAGCAGTACTTC. It translates to CASRLQGANEQYF. Filled out from reference TRBV5-6 and TRBJ2-7, the complete variable domain reads DAGVTQSPTHLIKTRGQQVTLRCSPKSGHDTVSWYQQALGQGPQFIFQYYEEEERQRGNFPDRFSGHQFPNYSSELNVNALLLGDSALYLCASRLQGANEQYFGPGTRLTVT.

The chain uses TRBV6-4 and TRBJ2-1; 10 bases agree with TRBD2. After removal of 5 bases from V and 8 bases from J, the junction contained 12 bases not matched to a gene. Germline loops: CDR1 MRHNA, CDR2 SNTAGT. This CDR3 is 16 amino acids long. The CDR3 coding sequence is TGTGCCAGCAGTCCCTCGGGGCTAGCGGGAGTCCATGAGCAGTTCTTC. Protein product: CASSPSGLAGVHEQFF.

The chain carries TRBV5-5 and TRBJ2-7; D not certain. CDR1 SGHKS and CDR2 YYEKEE come from the germline V gene (reference sequence). The CDR3 covers 14 residues. Trimming removed 7 bases from V and 0 bases from J, with 14 bases in between. CDR3 DNA sequence: TGTGCCAGCGGACCCCATTCCAGCTCCTACGAGCAGTACTTC. The encoded protein is CASGPHSSSYEQYF. Together with reference TRBV5-5 and TRBJ2-7, the CDR3 gives the full variable domain: DAGVTQSPTHLIKTRGQQVTLRCSPISGHKSVSWYQQVLGQGPQFIFQYYEKEERGRGNFPDRFSARQFPNYSSELNVNALLLGDSALYLCASGPHSSSYEQYFGPGTRLTVT.

The V call is TRBV2, the J call TRBJ1-6; no clear D. The CDR3 extends over 14 amino acids. V was shortened by 6 bases and J by 7 bases, with 13 bases between the two germline ends. Germline CDR1 reads SNHLY; CDR2 reads FYNNEI. The CDR3 loop reads CASRRGSVNSPLHF. CDR3 DNA: TGTGCCAGCAGGCGGGGTTCCGTCAATTCACCCCTCCACTTT.

This chain links TRBV30 with TRBJ1-1; D gene unclear. The CDR3 totals 13 residues. The V end lost 4 bases, the J end lost 0 bases, and 9 bases lay between the germline ends. Germline lookup yields CDR1 GTSNPN and CDR2 SVGIG (reference sequence). CDR3 DNA: TGTGCCTGGAATGGTCTCATGAACACTGAAGCTTTCTTT. This encodes CAWNGLMNTEAFF.

This clone was seen once. The chain has TRBV28 and TRBJ1-5, with a tentative D call TRBD1 (6 bases). The CDR3 contains 16 residues. V shed 6 bases and J shed 2 bases, with 17 bases lying between them. Germline values: CDR1 MDHEN, CDR2 SYDVKM. CDR3 protein: CASSTPGASGNQPQHF. Written as DNA, the CDR3 is TGTGCCAGCAGCACCCCGGGGGCGTCGGGCAATCAGCCCCAGCATTTT.

The chain joins TRBV7-9 to TRBJ2-5; possibly TRBD1 or TRBD2 for D (5 bases each). Germline V gene data show CDR1 as SEHNR and CDR2 as FQNEAQ (reference sequence). The V and J ends lost 8 bases and 2 bases respectively, with 24 bases between them. CDR3 size: 17 residues. The CDR3 is CASSDLRDRVVQETQYF. The CDR3 DNA reads as TGTGCCAGCTCTGACCTCCGGGACCGAGTGGTTCAAGAGACCCAGTACTTC. The full variable domain, completed using reference TRBV7-9 and TRBJ2-5, is DTGVSQNPRHKITKRGQNVTFRCDPISEHNRLYWYRQTLGQGPEFLTYFQNEAQLEKSRLLSDRFSAERPKGSFSTLEIQRTEQGDSAMYLCASSDLRDRVVQETQYFGPGTRLLVL.

The V gene is TRBV28, the J gene TRBJ2-7, with D possibly matching TRBD1 (7 bases). V was shortened by 5 bases and J by 2 bases, with 22 bases between the two germline ends. The CDR3 length is 17 residues. Germline V gives CDR1 MDHEN, CDR2 SYDVKM. CDR3 nucleotides: TGTGCCAGCAGTACCTATTTTACAGGGGAGGATCCCTACGAGCAGTACTTC. Translation gives CASSTYFTGEDPYEQYF.

CDR3 coding DNA: TGTGCCAGCAGTGAATGGGCAGGGGCCGACTACGAGCAGTACTTC. It encodes CASSEWAGADYEQYF. The V call is TRBV6-1, the J call TRBJ2-7, with D perhaps matching TRBD1 (6 bases). The V gene's germline CDR1 is MNHNS and CDR2 SASEGT. The germline V and J ends were trimmed by 2 bases and 3 bases, with 14 bases remaining between them. This CDR3 spans 15 amino acids.

The rearrangement joins TRBV28 to TRBJ2-7; 7 positions agree with TRBD2. This CDR3 region has 15 residues. The V and J ends lost 1 base and 6 bases, in that order; junction bases with no gene match: 9. Germline V gives CDR1 MDHEN, CDR2 SYDVKM. CDR3 nucleotide sequence: TGTGCCAGCAGTTTATTCGTGACGGCGGGAGCCGAGCAGTACTTC. Translation: CASSLFVTAGAEQYF. The full variable domain, rest sourced from reference TRBV28 and TRBJ2-7, is DVKVTQSSRYLVKRTGEKVFLECVQDMDHENMFWYRQDPGLGLRLIYFSYDVKMKEKGDIPEGYSVSREKKERFSLILESASTNQTSMYLCASSLFVTAGAEQYFGPGTRLTVT.

CDR3 sequence (DNA): TGTGCCAGCAGTCCACAGCCCATTCCCTACGAGCAGTACTTC. It specifies CASSPQPIPYEQYF. The rearrangement joins TRBV7-2 to TRBJ2-7; D gene ambiguous. The length of the CDR3 is 14 residues. CDR1 is SGHTA and CDR2 is FQGNSA in the germline V gene. V dropped 6 bases and J dropped 2 bases, with 14 bases sitting between them.

The chain links TRBV15 to TRBJ2-1, with TRBD2 matching 13 bases. CDR1 is LNHNV and CDR2 is YYDKDF in the germline V gene (reference sequence). This CDR3 is built from 14 residues. Germline trimming cut 7 bases from V and 8 bases from J; bases unmatched to any gene: 5. CDR3 DNA: TGTGCCACCACCGGGACTAGCGGGGTTCATGAGCAGTTCTTC. Its protein product is CATTGTSGVHEQFF.